Presented here are 31 T cell receptor beta chains from one specimen sequenced in a study of blood T cell repertoires in COVID-19 (dated by TCRdb to 2018 to 2020). Library generation was performed with the immunoSEQ multiplex PCR assay. TCRdb holds this immuneACCESS table with in-frame rearrangements only. Some clones are missing; in checked studies, unresolved V genes explain under half, and the rest has no known cause. The sample table records 95,000 to 110,000 clones; more than 75% of these occur just once. Of the sample, about 11% is held by the ten largest clones. Sequencing was carried out using peripheral blood. The receptors shown here come from a human donor in a cohort sampled during active COVID-19.

V and J are TRBV5-8 and TRBJ2-7, with unresolved D. The germline V and J ends were trimmed by 1 base and 3 bases, with 2 bases remaining between them. The length of the CDR3 is 11 residues. The germline V gene has CDR1 SGHTS and CDR2 YDEGEE. CDR3 coding DNA: TGTGCCAGCAGCTTGCGCTACGAGCAGTACTTC. This translates into CASSLRYEQYF.

This clone was seen a few times. The V call is TRBV19, the J call TRBJ2-3; the match to TRBD2 covers 15 bases. The germline V gene encodes CDR1 LNHDA and CDR2 SQIVND (reference sequence). The V gene end was trimmed by 10 bases and the J gene end by 3 bases; junction bases not matched to a gene: 8. The CDR3 covers 16 residues. Written as DNA, the CDR3 is TGTGCCACTGACGAAGGGACTAGCGGGGGGACAGATACGCAGTATTTT. It is translated as CATDEGTSGGTDTQYF.

The chain recombines TRBV5-1 with TRBJ1-1; 10 bases agree with TRBD1. Germline V CDR1 and CDR2: SGHRS, YFSETQ. This CDR3 has 17 amino acids. The J segment lost 3 bases and the V segment lost 4 bases, leaving 12 bases of the junction unmatched. The CDR3 sequence is CASSPLSRGQGDTEAFF. CDR3 nucleotide sequence: TGCGCCAGCAGCCCGCTCTCCCGAGGACAGGGGGACACTGAAGCTTTCTTT.

The count of this clone is one. The rearrangement links TRBV18 to TRBJ1-3; the match to TRBD1 covers 8 bases. The CDR3 is made up of 14 amino acids. The V gene end was trimmed by 6 bases and the J gene end by 6 bases; junction bases not matched to a gene: 7. Germline CDR1 reads KGHSH; CDR2 reads LQKENI. The DNA of the CDR3 is TGTGCCAGCTCCCCTACAGGGGGTGAAAACACCATATATTTT. This sequence encodes CASSPTGGENTIYF.

The chain joins TRBV5-1 to TRBJ2-1; D might be TRBD2 (5 bases). This CDR3 has 13 residues. Germline CDR1 and CDR2: SGHRS and YFSETQ. Trimming shortened V by 5 bases and J by 5 bases, and 11 bases separated the two germline ends. The DNA of the CDR3 is TGCGCCAGCAGTTGGCGGGCAAACAATGAGCAGTTCTTC. As protein: CASSWRANNEQFF.

Here the CDR3 DNA reads TGTGCCAGCAGTGACAACTACGAGCAGTACTTC. It specifies CASSDNYEQYF. The chain is built from TRBV6-1 and TRBJ2-7; D is ambiguous. Trimming took off 3 bases at V and 3 bases at J, with 3 bases between the two ends. The CDR3 has 11 residues. The germline V gene has CDR1 MNHNS and CDR2 SASEGT.

The chain links TRBV19 to TRBJ2-6; 11 bases fit TRBD1. Germline CDR1 reads LNHDA; CDR2 reads SQIVND (reference sequence). This CDR3 region has 18 residues. The V and J ends lost 7 bases and 0 bases, in that order; junction bases with no gene match: 8. The CDR3 DNA sequence: TGTGCCAGTAAGGGACAGGGGGTGCGAGCCTCTGGGGCCAACGTCCTGACTTTC. This gives the protein CASKGQGVRASGANVLTF.

V and J are TRBV5-1 and TRBJ2-3, with D maybe TRBD2 (6 bases). The CDR3 extends over 15 amino acids. Germline CDR1 and CDR2: SGHRS and YFSETQ. Trimming took 4 bases from V and 4 from J, leaving 16 bases between them. The CDR3 sequence: CASSPLGGLADTQYF. The CDR3 DNA sequence: TGCGCCAGCAGCCCCCTTGGAGGGTTGGCAGATACGCAGTATTTT.

The gene calls are TRBV2 and TRBJ2-3; perhaps TRBD1 as D (7 bases). The CDR3 spans 14 residues. Trimming pared 7 bases from V and 3 bases from J, leaving 14 bases between. Germline-derived CDR1 and CDR2 are SNHLY and FYNNEI. Written as DNA, the CDR3 is TGTGCCAGCAAGCCGCAGGGGGGTACAGATACGCAGTATTTT. Protein: CASKPQGGTDTQYF. Full variable domain (missing parts from reference TRBV2 and TRBJ2-3): EPEVTQTPSHQVTQMGQEVILRCVPISNHLYFYWYRQILGQKVEFLVSFYNNEISEKSEIFDDQFSVERPDGSNFTLKIRSTKLEDSAMYFCASKPQGGTDTQYFGPGTRLTVL.

The CDR3 protein is CASSSKGLVGETQYF. CDR3 DNA sequence: TGTGCCAGCAGTTCGAAGGGACTAGTCGGCGAGACCCAGTACTTC. The V and J genes are TRBV7-8 and TRBJ2-5; the match to TRBD2 covers 8 bases. The CDR3 has 15 residues. J lost 5 bases, V lost 6 bases, and 11 bases had no gene match. The germline gives CDR1 SGHVS, CDR2 FQNEAQ. The full variable domain, in which reference TRBV7-8 and TRBJ2-5 provide the parts outside the CDR3, is GAGVSQSPRYKVAKRGQDVALRCDPISGHVSLFWYQQALGQGPEFLTYFQNEAQLDKSGLPSDRFFAERPEGSVSTLKIQRTQQEDSAVYLCASSSKGLVGETQYFGPGTRLLVL.

The V gene is TRBV5-1, the J gene TRBJ2-2; 10 bases align to TRBD1. Germline CDR1 reads SGHRS; CDR2 reads YFSETQ. The CDR3 totals 17 residues. The junction had 8 bases not matched to a gene; V was cut back by 1 base and J by 5 bases. The CDR3 here is CASSLQTGGSGTGELFF. The CDR3 DNA reads TGCGCCAGCAGCTTGCAGACAGGGGGCTCAGGAACCGGGGAGCTGTTTTTT.

The chain employs TRBV7-2 and TRBJ2-5; 7 positions agree with TRBD2. The CDR3 has 15 residues. After removal of 6 bases from V and 2 bases from J, the junction contained 9 bases not matched to a gene. CDR1 SGHTA and CDR2 FQGNSA come from the germline V gene. The CDR3 protein is CASRFGAGDQETQYF. CDR3 coding DNA: TGTGCCAGCAGATTCGGCGCGGGGGATCAAGAGACCCAGTACTTC.

This rearrangement joins TRBV7-9 to TRBJ2-7; TRBD1 aligns across 7 bases. Germline CDR1 reads SEHNR; CDR2 reads FQNEAQ (reference sequence). J was trimmed by 2 bases and V by 5 bases; bases with no gene match: 6. CDR3 size: 14 residues. CDR3 nucleotides: TGTGCCAGCAGCAATCAGGACAGGCCCTACGAGCAGTACTTC. Residues: CASSNQDRPYEQYF. The full variable domain, in which reference TRBV7-9 and TRBJ2-7 provide the parts outside the CDR3, is DTGVSQNPRHKITKRGQNVTFRCDPISEHNRLYWYRQTLGQGPEFLTYFQNEAQLEKSRLLSDRFSAERPKGSFSTLEIQRTEQGDSAMYLCASSNQDRPYEQYFGPGTRLTVT.

The chain combines TRBV2 with TRBJ2-2, with D unresolved. V lost 2 bases and J 1 base, leaving 5 bases between the germline ends. Germline CDR1 SNHLY, CDR2 FYNNEI. This CDR3 is built from 14 residues. The CDR3 coding sequence is TGTGCCAGCAGTGAAATGAGGAACACCGGGGAGCTGTTTTTT. It codes for CASSEMRNTGELFF.

V and J are TRBV6-5 and TRBJ1-2; possibly TRBD1 for D (6 bases). CDR1 is MNHEY and CDR2 is SVGAGI in the germline V gene. V lost 7 bases to trimming and J lost 8 bases, with 20 bases between them. The CDR3 loop spans 14 amino acids. CDR3 DNA sequence: TGTGCCAGCACCCCCCAAAGGGGGTTGCGGGGCTACACCTTC. It encodes CASTPQRGLRGYTF.

The rearrangement links TRBV18 to TRBJ2-3; 10 bases map to TRBD1. The CDR3 sequence is 16 residues long. V was pared by 3 bases and J by 2 bases, with 5 bases of the junction left unmatched. Looked up from germline, CDR1 is KGHSH and CDR2 is LQKENI. The CDR3 nucleotides read TGTGCCAGCTCACCGCGACAGGGGGCGGCCACAGATACGCAGTATTTT. Amino acid sequence: CASSPRQGAATDTQYF. The full variable domain, its missing parts supplied by reference TRBV18 and TRBJ2-3, is NAGVMQNPRHLVRRRGQEARLRCSPMKGHSHVYWYRQLPEEGLKFMVYLQKENIIDESGMPKERFSAEFPKEGPSILRIQQVVRGDSAAYFCASSPRQGAATDTQYFGPGTRLTVL.

This chain joins TRBV5-4 and TRBJ1-5, with D maybe TRBD1 (6 bases). CDR1 and CDR2 (germline): SGHNT, YYREEE (reference sequence). This CDR3 is built from 15 residues. Deletions cut 0 bases from V and 5 bases from J, with 12 bases between. In DNA form, the CDR3 reads TGTGCCAGCAGCTTGGGGGGGCAGATCGATCAGCCCCAGCATTTT. Protein product: CASSLGGQIDQPQHF.

The chain is built from TRBV29-1 and TRBJ1-1; the match to TRBD1 covers 7 bases. Germline CDR1 is SQVTM and CDR2 is ANQGSEA. CDR3 length: 14 amino acids. Trimming removed 7 bases from V and 2 bases from J; junction bases left unmatched: 10. CDR3 DNA sequence: TGCAGCGGGACTTCGAACAGGGGTAACACTGAAGCTTTCTTT. Translation gives CSGTSNRGNTEAFF.

CDR3 DNA: TGTGCCAGCAGCTCCGACAGGGACTCGGGTGAAAAACTGTTTTTT. It translates to CASSSDRDSGEKLFF. The V call is TRBV7-9, the J call TRBJ1-4; 7 bases line up with TRBD1. Trimming removed 4 bases from V and 7 bases from J; junction bases left unmatched: 9. CDR3 size: 15 residues. In germline, CDR1 is SEHNR, CDR2 FQNEAQ (reference sequence).

The gene calls are TRBV3-1 (or the pseudogene TRBV3-2) and TRBJ2-3; D is uncertain. The V end lost 0 bases, the J end lost 6 bases, and 16 bases lay between the germline ends. The CDR3 covers 16 residues. Germline assignment: CDR1 LGHDT and CDR2 YNNKEL (reference sequence). CDR3 DNA: TGTGCCAGCAGCCAAGATTTCTTCCAATCGGTGGATACGCAGTATTTT. This translates into CASSQDFFQSVDTQYF.

J is TRBJ2-2 and V is TRBV5-4; TRBD2 matches 8 bases. V trimming: 3 bases; J trimming: 6 bases; junction bases outside the gene matches: 1. Germline-derived CDR1 and CDR2 are SGHNT and YYREEE (reference sequence). There are 13 residues in the CDR3. The DNA for the CDR3 is TGTGCCAGCAGCTGGCGGGGGGCCGGGGAGCTGTTTTTT. Amino acids: CASSWRGAGELFF.

The V gene is TRBV27, the J gene TRBJ2-5; 12 bases line up with TRBD1. Trimming took 6 bases from V and 5 from J; bases not matched to a gene: 7. The CDR3 contains 15 residues. The germline CDR1 and CDR2 sequences are MNHEY and SMNVEV (reference sequence). Here the CDR3 DNA reads TGTGCCAGCAGGGGACAGGGGGCGCCTTGGGAGACCCAGTACTTC. Translation: CASRGQGAPWETQYF.

This chain uses TRBV5-1 with TRBJ2-5, with TRBD2 matching over 15 bases. V dropped 4 bases and J dropped 4; count of bases not matched to a gene: 8. The CDR3 runs 17 residues. Germline values: CDR1 SGHRS, CDR2 YFSETQ. CDR3 loop: CASSPQPGLAGGETQYF. DNA for the CDR3: TGCGCCAGCAGCCCTCAGCCGGGACTAGCGGGAGGAGAGACCCAGTACTTC. The full variable domain, completed using reference TRBV5-1 and TRBJ2-5, is KAGVTQTPRYLIKTRGQQVTLSCSPISGHRSVSWYQQTPGQGLQFLFEYFSETQRNKGNFPGRFSGRQFSNSRSEMNVSTLELGDSALYLCASSPQPGLAGGETQYFGPGTRLLVL.

This clone was seen only once. This chain connects TRBV3-1 (or the pseudogene TRBV3-2) to TRBJ1-5, with D possibly being TRBD1 (5 bases). Germline-derived CDR1 and CDR2 are LGHDT and YNNKEL (reference sequence). The CDR3 has 15 amino acids. V shed 4 bases and J shed 4 bases, with 14 bases lying between them. The CDR3: CASSPTAGLNQPQHF. The CDR3 DNA follows: TGTGCCAGCAGCCCGACCGCGGGACTAAATCAGCCCCAGCATTTT.

CDR3 sequence: CASSVGNRVNEKLFF. The CDR3 coding sequence is TGTGCCAGCAGCGTAGGGAACAGGGTAAATGAAAAACTGTTTTTT. The chain links TRBV9 to TRBJ1-4, with D possibly matching TRBD1 (6 bases). The CDR3 covers 15 residues. V was clipped by 0 bases and J by 5 bases, with 11 bases between them. Germline values: CDR1 SGDLS, CDR2 YYNGEE.

V and J are TRBV19 and TRBJ1-6; D ambiguous. The CDR3 sequence is 13 residues long. V was pared by 0 bases and J by 11 bases, with 8 bases between. The germline V gene has CDR1 LNHDA and CDR2 SQIVND (reference sequence). CDR3 DNA: TGTGCCAGTAGTATAGATCTGGCCACACCCCTCCACTTT. Translating it yields CASSIDLATPLHF.

V and J are TRBV15 and TRBJ1-2; a possible D gene is TRBD1 (5 bases). Germline loops: CDR1 LNHNV, CDR2 YYDKDF (reference sequence). The CDR3 loop spans 18 amino acids. The V end lost 1 base, the J end lost 0 bases, and 18 bases lay between the germline ends. CDR3 region: CATSRARDGLRANYGYTF. The CDR3 DNA reads as TGTGCCACCAGCAGAGCGCGGGACGGATTGAGAGCTAACTATGGCTACACCTTC.

The J gene is TRBJ1-4, the V gene TRBV7-9; tentatively, D is TRBD1 (5 bases). The CDR3 extends over 13 amino acids. Germline CDR1 reads SEHNR; CDR2 reads FQNEAQ (reference sequence). Trimming removed 2 bases from V and 12 bases from J, with 13 bases in between. CDR3 sequence reads: CASSLKAGLELFF. Written as DNA, the CDR3 is TGTGCCAGCAGCTTAAAAGCGGGACTTGAACTGTTTTTT.

The chain carries TRBV6-5 and TRBJ2-1; 7 bases align to TRBD2. The CDR3 totals 15 residues. The J segment lost 1 base and the V segment lost 5 bases, leaving 5 bases of the junction unmatched. Germline CDR1 is MNHEY and CDR2 is SVGAGI. CDR3 amino acids: CASSPLGGSYNEQFF. Here the CDR3 DNA reads TGTGCCAGCAGTCCCTTGGGGGGGTCCTACAATGAGCAGTTCTTC.

The V gene is TRBV6-2 or TRBV6-3, the J gene TRBJ2-5; D is perhaps TRBD1 (5 bases). Germline V lookup: CDR1 MNHEY, CDR2 SVGEGT. The germline V and J ends were trimmed by 6 bases and 8 bases, with 22 bases remaining between them. The CDR3 runs to 15 residues. In nucleotides, the CDR3 is TGTGCCAGCAGCCCATCCGCTGGCAGGGCCGTCACCCAGTACTTC. Its translation is CASSPSAGRAVTQYF.

The chain carries TRBV4-1 and TRBJ2-1; 10 bases line up with TRBD1. Trimming took 2 bases from V and 7 from J; bases not matched to a gene: 14. CDR1 is MGHRA and CDR2 is YSYEKL in the germline V gene. The CDR3 consists of 18 residues. The CDR3 region has the DNA TGCGCCAGCAGCCAATCTGCCGGCGGGGACAGGGGCGGGAATGAGCAGTTCTTC. Its protein is CASSQSAGGDRGGNEQFF.